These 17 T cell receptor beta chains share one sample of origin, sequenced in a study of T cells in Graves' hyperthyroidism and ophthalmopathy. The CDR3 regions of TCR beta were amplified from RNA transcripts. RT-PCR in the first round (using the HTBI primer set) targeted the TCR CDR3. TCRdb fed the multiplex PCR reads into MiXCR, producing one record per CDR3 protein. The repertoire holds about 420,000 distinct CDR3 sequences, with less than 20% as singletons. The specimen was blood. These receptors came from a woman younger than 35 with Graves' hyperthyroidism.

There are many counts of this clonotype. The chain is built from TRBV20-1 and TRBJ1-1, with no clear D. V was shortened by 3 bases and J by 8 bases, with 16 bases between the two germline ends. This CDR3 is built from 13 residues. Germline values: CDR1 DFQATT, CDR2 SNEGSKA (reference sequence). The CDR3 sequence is CSARVPGIREAFF. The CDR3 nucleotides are TGCAGTGCTAGGGTACCGGGAATTCGGGAAGCTTTCTTT.

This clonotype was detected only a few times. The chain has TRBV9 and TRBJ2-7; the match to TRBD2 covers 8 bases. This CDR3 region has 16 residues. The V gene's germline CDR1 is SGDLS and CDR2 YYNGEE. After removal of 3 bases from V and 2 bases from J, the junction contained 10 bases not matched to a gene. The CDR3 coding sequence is TGTGCCAGCAGCGCTGAGGGGGGCGGGAGGCCCTACGAGCAGTACTTC. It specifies CASSAEGGGRPYEQYF.

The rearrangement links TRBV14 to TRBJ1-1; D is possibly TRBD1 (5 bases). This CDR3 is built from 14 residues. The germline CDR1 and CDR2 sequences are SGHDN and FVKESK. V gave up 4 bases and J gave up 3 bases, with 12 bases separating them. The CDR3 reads CASSLAGMDTEAFF. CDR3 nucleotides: TGTGCCAGCAGCCTAGCAGGGATGGACACTGAAGCTTTCTTT.

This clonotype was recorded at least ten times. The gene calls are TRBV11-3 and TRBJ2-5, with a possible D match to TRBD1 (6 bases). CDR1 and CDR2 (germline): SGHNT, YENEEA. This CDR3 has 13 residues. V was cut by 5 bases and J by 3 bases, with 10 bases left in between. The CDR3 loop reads CASSRNREETQYF. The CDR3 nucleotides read TGTGCCAGCAGCCGCAACAGGGAAGAGACCCAGTACTTC. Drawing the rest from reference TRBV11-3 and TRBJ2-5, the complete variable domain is EAGVVQSPRYKIIEKKQPVAFWCNPISGHNTLYWYLQNLGQGPELLIRYENEEAVDDSQLPKDRFSAERLKGVDSTLKIQPAELGDSAVYLCASSRNREETQYFGPGTRLLVL.

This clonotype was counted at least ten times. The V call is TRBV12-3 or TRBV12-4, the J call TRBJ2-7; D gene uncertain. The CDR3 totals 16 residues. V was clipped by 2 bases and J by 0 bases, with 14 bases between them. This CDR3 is CASSLSVQKTSYEQYF. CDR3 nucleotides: TGTGCCAGCAGTTTATCTGTACAGAAGACCTCCTACGAGCAGTACTTC.

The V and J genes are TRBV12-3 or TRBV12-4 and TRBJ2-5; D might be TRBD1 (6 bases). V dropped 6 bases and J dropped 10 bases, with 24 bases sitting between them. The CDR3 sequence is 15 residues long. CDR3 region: CASSPSLTQGVVQYF. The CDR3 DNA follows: TGTGCCAGCAGCCCCTCATTGACACAGGGCGTAGTCCAGTACTTC.

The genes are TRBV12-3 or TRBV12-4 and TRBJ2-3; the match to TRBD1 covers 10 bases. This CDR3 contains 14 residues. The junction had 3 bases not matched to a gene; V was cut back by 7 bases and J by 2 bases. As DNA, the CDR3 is TGTGCCAGCACCGGGACAGGGGACACAGATACGCAGTATTTT. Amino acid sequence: CASTGTGDTDTQYF.

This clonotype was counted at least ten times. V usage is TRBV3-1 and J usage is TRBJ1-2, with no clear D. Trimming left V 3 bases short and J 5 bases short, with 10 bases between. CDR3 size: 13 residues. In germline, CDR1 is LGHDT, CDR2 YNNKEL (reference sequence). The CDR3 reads CASSQGKGYGYTF. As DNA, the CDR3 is TGTGCCAGCAGCCAGGGGAAGGGTTATGGCTACACCTTC.

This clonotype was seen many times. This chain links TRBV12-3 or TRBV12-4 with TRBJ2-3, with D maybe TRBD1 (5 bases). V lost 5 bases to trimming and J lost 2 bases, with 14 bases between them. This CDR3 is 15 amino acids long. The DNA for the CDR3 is TGTGCCAGCAGTCCAAGGGGCTCATTCACAGATACGCAGTATTTT. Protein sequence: CASSPRGSFTDTQYF.

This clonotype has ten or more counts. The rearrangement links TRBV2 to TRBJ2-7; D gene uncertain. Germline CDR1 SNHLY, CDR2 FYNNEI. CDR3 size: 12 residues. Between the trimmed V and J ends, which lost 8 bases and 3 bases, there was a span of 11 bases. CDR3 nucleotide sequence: TGTGCCAGCGATCAGGACCGCTACGAGCAGTACTTC. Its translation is CASDQDRYEQYF.

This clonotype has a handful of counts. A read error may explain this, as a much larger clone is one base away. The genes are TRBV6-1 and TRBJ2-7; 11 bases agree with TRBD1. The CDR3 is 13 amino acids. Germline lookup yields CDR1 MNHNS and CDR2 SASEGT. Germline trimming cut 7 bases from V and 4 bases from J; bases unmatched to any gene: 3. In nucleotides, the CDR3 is TGTGCCAGCACGGGACAGGGGGTGTACGAGCAGTACTTC. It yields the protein CASTGQGVYEQYF.

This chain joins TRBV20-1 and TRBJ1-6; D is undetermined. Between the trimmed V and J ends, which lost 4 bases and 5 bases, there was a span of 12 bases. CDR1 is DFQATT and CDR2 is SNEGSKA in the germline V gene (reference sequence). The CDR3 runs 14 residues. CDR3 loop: CSAKGSANNSPLHF. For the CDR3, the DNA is TGCAGTGCTAAAGGCTCTGCGAATAATTCACCCCTCCACTTT.

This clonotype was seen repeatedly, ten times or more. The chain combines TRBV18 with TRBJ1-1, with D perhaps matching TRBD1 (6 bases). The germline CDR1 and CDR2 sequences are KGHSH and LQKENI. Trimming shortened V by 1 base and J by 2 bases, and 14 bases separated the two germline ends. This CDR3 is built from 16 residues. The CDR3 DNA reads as TGTGCCAGCTCACCACGGGACAAGGCAGTCAACACTGAAGCTTTCTTT. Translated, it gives CASSPRDKAVNTEAFF.

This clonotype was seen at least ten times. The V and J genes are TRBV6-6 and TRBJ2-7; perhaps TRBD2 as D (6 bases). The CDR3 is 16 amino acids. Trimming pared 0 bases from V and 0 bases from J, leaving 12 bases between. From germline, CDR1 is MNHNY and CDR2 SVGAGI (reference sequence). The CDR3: CASSYSGGIGSYEQYF. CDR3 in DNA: TGTGCCAGCAGTTACTCGGGCGGGATAGGCTCCTACGAGCAGTACTTC.

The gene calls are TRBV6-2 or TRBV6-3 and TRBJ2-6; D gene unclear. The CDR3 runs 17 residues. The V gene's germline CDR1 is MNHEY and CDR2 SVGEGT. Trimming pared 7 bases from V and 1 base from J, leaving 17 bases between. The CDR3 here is CASTHGQVPSGANVLTF. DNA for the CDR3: TGTGCCAGCACTCACGGGCAGGTACCTTCTGGGGCCAACGTCCTGACTTTC.

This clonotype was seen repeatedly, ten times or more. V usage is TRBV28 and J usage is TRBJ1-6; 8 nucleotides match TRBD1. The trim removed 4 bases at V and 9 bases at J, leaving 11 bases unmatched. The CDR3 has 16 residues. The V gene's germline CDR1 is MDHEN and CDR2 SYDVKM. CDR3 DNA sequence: TGTGCCAGCAGTTCCGGACAGGGTTTAATTCGTTCACCCCTCCACTTT. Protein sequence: CASSSGQGLIRSPLHF.

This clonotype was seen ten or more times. For the CDR3, the DNA is TGTGCCAGCAGTTCCCGACAGGGTAGTAAAAGCTACACCTTC. Protein product: CASSSRQGSKSYTF. The chain couples TRBV12-3 or TRBV12-4 to TRBJ1-2; 7 bases are shared with TRBD1. This CDR3 is 14 amino acids long. Germline trimming cut 4 bases from V and 9 bases from J; bases unmatched to any gene: 11.